Each of the 29 T cell receptor beta chains below was sequenced from the same sample in a study of T cell responses to AZD1222 COVID-19 vaccine. Sequencing was performed with immunoSEQ multiplex PCR; in TCRdb, only in-frame clones are kept and a portion is missing. The sample yields roughly 120,000 clones, about nine tenths seen once. Sequences were derived from peripheral blood, sampled on day 0 of AZD1222 vaccination. The origin of the receptors is an adult in good health.

The chain joins TRBV18 to TRBJ1-4, with a tentative D call TRBD1 (5 bases). This CDR3 comprises 14 residues. Trimming took off 4 bases at V and 5 bases at J, with 11 bases between the two ends. Germline V lookup: CDR1 KGHSH, CDR2 LQKENI. This CDR3 is CASSLGRENEKLFF. Here the CDR3 DNA reads TGTGCCAGCTCACTCGGCAGGGAGAATGAAAAACTGTTTTTT.

The rearrangement uses TRBV19 and TRBJ1-6; perhaps TRBD1 as D (5 bases). Trimming pared 7 bases from V and 7 bases from J, leaving 14 bases between. The CDR3 sequence is 14 residues long. Germline CDR1 and CDR2: LNHDA and SQIVND (reference sequence). The CDR3 sequence is CASKWDRGNSPLHF. Here the CDR3 DNA reads TGTGCCAGTAAGTGGGACCGTGGAAATTCACCCCTCCACTTT.

V usage is TRBV5-1 and J usage is TRBJ2-3; no clear D. The V and J ends lost 3 bases and 0 bases respectively, with 8 bases between them. The germline V gene has CDR1 SGHRS and CDR2 YFSETQ. The CDR3 totals 14 residues. The CDR3 loop is CASSWRRSTDTQYF. In DNA, the CDR3 is TGCGCCAGCAGCTGGCGTAGGAGCACAGATACGCAGTATTTT.

The rearrangement links TRBV2 to TRBJ1-5; TRBD1 matches at 9 bases. CDR1 SNHLY and CDR2 FYNNEI come from the germline V gene. Trimming at V came to 4 bases and at J to 4 bases, leaving 2 bases not matched to a gene. There are 14 residues in the CDR3. The CDR3, as DNA: TGTGCCAGCAGTGGCGGGACAGGGAATCAGCCCCAGCATTTT. It translates to CASSGGTGNQPQHF.

V gene TRBV5-4 combines with J gene TRBJ1-1; TRBD1 is a possible D gene (5 bases). V gave up 0 bases and J gave up 3 bases, with 12 bases separating them. The germline V gene encodes CDR1 SGHNT and CDR2 YYREEE (reference sequence). This CDR3 contains 15 residues. The CDR3 DNA sequence: TGTGCCAGCAGCTTGGGCGGAGGGGTGGACACTGAAGCTTTCTTT. This sequence encodes CASSLGGGVDTEAFF.

This clone has just one count. The chain carries TRBV18 and TRBJ2-5; no clear D. V was shortened by 0 bases and J by 1 base, with 3 bases between the two germline ends. The CDR3 totals 13 residues. Per germline, CDR1 KGHSH and CDR2 LQKENI. The CDR3 sequence: CASSPPAQETQYF. In DNA form, the CDR3 reads TGTGCCAGCTCACCACCGGCCCAAGAGACCCAGTACTTC.

The V and J genes are TRBV13 and TRBJ2-7; no definite D call. This CDR3 contains 17 residues. Trimming removed 0 bases at V and 3 bases at J, with 18 bases between. Germline V CDR1 and CDR2: PRHDT, FYEKMQ (reference sequence). CDR3 bases: TGTGCCAGCAGCTTAGGACGACTGCAAACCCTCTTCTACGAGCAGTACTTC. The encoded protein is CASSLGRLQTLFYEQYF.

A few counts support this clone. The chain employs TRBV5-4 and TRBJ2-1; 9 nucleotides agree with TRBD2. The CDR3 runs 15 residues. The J segment lost 5 bases and the V segment lost 4 bases, leaving 7 bases of the junction unmatched. In germline, CDR1 is SGHNT, CDR2 YYREEE (reference sequence). The CDR3 loop is CASSTGSGSNNEQFF. The CDR3 nucleotides are TGTGCCAGCAGCACTGGTAGCGGGAGCAACAATGAGCAGTTCTTC. The full variable domain, in which reference TRBV5-4 and TRBJ2-1 provide the parts outside the CDR3, is ETGVTQSPTHLIKTRGQQVTLRCSSQSGHNTVSWYQQALGQGPQFIFQYYREEENGRGNFPPRFSGLQFPNYSSELNVNALELDDSALYLCASSTGSGSNNEQFFGPGTRLTVL.

This clone was counted only a few times. V usage is TRBV6-4 and J usage is TRBJ1-5; D not certain. The germline CDR1 and CDR2 sequences are MRHNA and SNTAGT. Trimming left V 2 bases short and J 6 bases short, with 8 bases between. The CDR3 totals 13 residues. CDR3 DNA sequence: TGTGCCAGCAGTGACAGGGATGGTCAGCCCCAGCATTTT. Its translation: CASSDRDGQPQHF.

The genes are TRBV28 and TRBJ2-7; possibly TRBD2 for D (6 bases). The germline V and J ends were trimmed by 3 bases and 3 bases, with 9 bases remaining between them. Germline CDR1 MDHEN, CDR2 SYDVKM. This CDR3 region has 13 residues. The CDR3: CASSFVGGYEQYF. DNA of the CDR3: TGTGCCAGCAGTTTTGTGGGAGGCTACGAGCAGTACTTC.

The V call is TRBV20-1, the J call TRBJ1-4, with D unclear. V was trimmed by 3 bases and J by 7 bases, leaving 15 bases between them. There are 14 residues in the CDR3. Germline assignment: CDR1 DFQATT and CDR2 SNEGSKA (reference sequence). The CDR3 sequence: CSASDPARGEKLFF. The CDR3 region has the DNA TGCAGTGCTAGTGATCCGGCTCGGGGTGAAAAACTGTTTTTT.

Only a few counts were recorded for this clone. V usage is TRBV12-3 or TRBV12-4 and J usage is TRBJ1-2; no clear D gene. The CDR3 is 13 residues long. V gave up 1 base and J gave up 5 bases, with 8 bases separating them. The chain's CDR3 is CASSLGGGYGYTF. DNA for the CDR3: TGTGCCAGCAGTTTAGGGGGAGGATATGGCTACACCTTC.

The rearrangement joins TRBV4-1 to TRBJ2-3; D is tentatively TRBD1 or TRBD2 (5 bases each). The CDR3 is made up of 16 amino acids. The V gene lost 0 bases and the J gene lost 2 bases, with 12 bases spanning the gap. CDR1 is MGHRA, CDR2 YSYEKL, per germline. The CDR3 region is CASSQDGTGFTDTQYF. DNA of the CDR3: TGCGCCAGCAGCCAAGATGGGACCGGTTTCACAGATACGCAGTATTTT.

This chain joins TRBV6-5 and TRBJ1-1; maybe TRBD1 (6 bases). The V gene lost 0 bases and the J gene lost 4 bases, with 9 bases spanning the gap. CDR3 length equals 14 residues. The germline gives CDR1 MNHEY, CDR2 SVGAGI. For the CDR3, the DNA is TGTGCCAGCAGTTACTCACAGGGAGGCACTGAAGCTTTCTTT. This translates into CASSYSQGGTEAFF.

The chain couples TRBV19 to TRBJ2-1; no clear D gene. Trimming shortened V by 6 bases and J by 8 bases, and 8 bases separated the two germline ends. CDR1 LNHDA and CDR2 SQIVND come from the germline V gene (reference sequence). CDR3 length: 11 amino acids. The CDR3 nucleotides read TGTGCCAGTAGGGCGGCGTATGAGCAGTTCTTC. The encoded protein is CASRAAYEQFF.

The rearrangement uses TRBV6-5 and TRBJ1-5; TRBD1 might be the D (5 bases). Per the germline V gene, CDR1 is MNHEY and CDR2 is SVGAGI. The CDR3 spans 13 residues. Trimming stripped 8 bases from V and 9 bases from J, with 17 bases between. In nucleotides, the CDR3 is TGTGCCAGCGATAGAGTCGTAGACAGGCCCCAGCATTTT. It translates to CASDRVVDRPQHF.

CDR3 sequence (DNA): TGTGCCAGCAGTTACGAGGGGTTTGGAAACACCATATATTTT. Encoded protein: CASSYEGFGNTIYF. The chain is built from TRBV6-5 and TRBJ1-3; weak D call: TRBD1 (5 bases). From germline, CDR1 is MNHEY and CDR2 SVGAGI. The V and J ends lost 2 bases and 3 bases respectively, with 8 bases between them. This CDR3 has 14 residues.

The rearrangement joins TRBV7-6 to TRBJ1-6, with no clear D. Germline V gene sequence: CDR1 SGHVS, CDR2 FNYEAQ. Trimming pared 0 bases from V and 6 bases from J, leaving 6 bases between. This CDR3 comprises 14 residues. The CDR3 is CASSLAGSNSPLHF. The CDR3 DNA reads TGTGCCAGCAGCTTAGCGGGGAGTAATTCACCCCTCCACTTT.

V is TRBV11-2 and J is TRBJ1-1, with 7 bases fitting TRBD1. The V segment lost 4 bases and the J segment 5 bases; nucleotides outside the gene matches: 7. The CDR3 runs to 14 residues. Germline-derived CDR1 and CDR2 are SGHAT and FQNNGV. The CDR3 is CASSSRQGGTEAFF. In DNA, the CDR3 is TGTGCCAGCAGCTCGAGACAGGGAGGGACTGAAGCTTTCTTT.

This clone was seen once. This chain joins TRBV4-2 and TRBJ2-2; 7 nucleotides align to TRBD1. The CDR3 extends over 15 amino acids. V shed 5 bases and J 3 bases; nucleotides not matched to a gene: 6. Germline-derived CDR1 and CDR2 are LGHNA and YNFKEQ. For the CDR3, the DNA is TGTGCCAGCAGCTCCGGACAGGACCACACCGGGGAGCTGTTTTTT. This gives the protein CASSSGQDHTGELFF.

Note on this clone: This may be a read error: a much more frequent sequence differs by one nucleotide. In the same sample, other DNA sequences code for this CDR3. This rearrangement joins TRBV24-1 to TRBJ1-6; D gene uncertain. Trimming took 5 bases from V and 0 from J, leaving 4 bases between them. This CDR3 has 14 amino acids. CDR1 and CDR2 from the germline V gene are KGHDR and SFDVKD. In DNA form, the CDR3 reads TGTGCCACCAGTGCAAGCTCCTATAATTCACCCCTCCACTTT. Protein: CATSASSYNSPLHF.

The V and J genes are TRBV6-2 or TRBV6-3 and TRBJ2-1; D is ambiguous. This CDR3 spans 11 amino acids. Trimming took off 2 bases at V and 8 bases at J, with 4 bases between the two ends. CDR1 MNHEY and CDR2 SVGEGT come from the germline V gene. CDR3 amino acids: CASSYVDEQFF. The CDR3, as DNA: TGTGCCAGCAGTTACGTGGATGAGCAGTTCTTC.

The genes are TRBV15 and TRBJ2-1, with a tentative D call TRBD1 (6 bases). Trimming pared 0 bases from V and 8 bases from J, leaving 8 bases between. CDR1 is LNHNV and CDR2 is YYDKDF in the germline V gene (reference sequence). The CDR3 length is 13 residues. CDR3: CATSRDKGDEQFF. DNA of the CDR3: TGTGCCACCAGCAGAGATAAGGGGGATGAGCAGTTCTTC.

The rearrangement joins TRBV18 to TRBJ1-6; D is ambiguous. The CDR3 sequence is 14 residues long. V lost 2 bases and J 12 bases, leaving 14 bases between the germline ends. Germline V gives CDR1 KGHSH, CDR2 LQKENI. CDR3 coding DNA: TGTGCCAGCTCACCAGCTCCGTTTGGGGAACCCCTCCACTTT. This codes for CASSPAPFGEPLHF.

The chain links TRBV27 to TRBJ2-3, with TRBD2 identical over 10 bases. V dropped 3 bases and J dropped 1; count of bases not matched to a gene: 7. This CDR3 comprises 17 residues. Germline V gene lookup returns CDR1 MNHEY and CDR2 SMNVEV (reference sequence). The DNA of the CDR3 is TGTGCCAGCAGTTTTGGCGCCAGCGGGGGGGGCACAGATACGCAGTATTTT. Translation: CASSFGASGGGTDTQYF.

CDR3 residues: CASSLLSGFYEQYF. The CDR3 DNA sequence: TGTGCCAGCAGTTTACTTAGCGGCTTTTACGAGCAGTACTTC. The rearrangement links TRBV27 to TRBJ2-7; D might be TRBD2 (6 bases). Germline V gene lookup returns CDR1 MNHEY and CDR2 SMNVEV (reference sequence). V lost 2 bases and J lost 4, with 12 bases in between. The CDR3 totals 14 residues.

For the CDR3, the DNA is TGCGCCAGCAGCAACGGGGGATTCAATCAGCCCCAGCATTTT. Residues: CASSNGGFNQPQHF. The rearrangement joins TRBV5-1 to TRBJ1-5; the D gene is possibly TRBD1 (5 bases). The germline V gene encodes CDR1 SGHRS and CDR2 YFSETQ. V was clipped by 4 bases and J by 3 bases, with 11 bases between them. The CDR3 consists of 14 residues.

This sequence joins TRBV21-1 and TRBJ2-3; the table calls TRBD1, which could not be checked here. TRBV21-1 is given as a pseudogene. This CDR3 region has 15 residues. CDR3 in amino acids: CASSKAGASTDTQYF. The CDR3 region has the DNA TGTGCCAGCAGCAAAGCAGGGGCTAGCACAGATACGCAGTATTTT.

The rearrangement links TRBV4-2 to TRBJ1-1; D unclear. Trimming pared 1 base from V and 7 bases from J, leaving 10 bases between. CDR3 length: 13 amino acids. The germline gives CDR1 LGHNA, CDR2 YNFKEQ. CDR3: CASSQVEGNEAFF. The CDR3 nucleotides are TGTGCCAGCAGCCAAGTAGAGGGAAATGAAGCTTTCTTT.